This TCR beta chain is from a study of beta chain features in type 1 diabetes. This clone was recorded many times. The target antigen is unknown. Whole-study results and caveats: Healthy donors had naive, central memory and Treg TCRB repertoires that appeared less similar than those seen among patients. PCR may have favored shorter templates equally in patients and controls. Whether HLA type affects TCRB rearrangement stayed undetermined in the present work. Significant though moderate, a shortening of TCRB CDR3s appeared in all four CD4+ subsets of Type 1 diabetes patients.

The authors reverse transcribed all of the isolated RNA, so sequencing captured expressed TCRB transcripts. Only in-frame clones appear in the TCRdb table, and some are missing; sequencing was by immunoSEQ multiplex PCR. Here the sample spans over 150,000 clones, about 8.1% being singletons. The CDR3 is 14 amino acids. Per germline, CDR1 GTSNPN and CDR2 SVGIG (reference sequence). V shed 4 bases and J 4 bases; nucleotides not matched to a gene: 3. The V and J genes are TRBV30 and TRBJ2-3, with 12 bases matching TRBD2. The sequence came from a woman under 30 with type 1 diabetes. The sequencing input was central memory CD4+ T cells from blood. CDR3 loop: CAWTRLAGADTQYF. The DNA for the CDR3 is TGTGCCTGGACTCGACTAGCGGGAGCAGATACGCAGTATTTT.